This is a list of T cell receptor beta chains from one sample in a study of T cell responses to AZD1222 COVID-19 vaccine. Sequencing used immunoSEQ multiplex PCR; TCRdb keeps in-frame clones, though not all of them. The repertoire consists of 85,000 to 130,000 clones, with 89% occurring once and the leading ten covering about 17%. The sequencing used peripheral blood, collected on day 0 of AZD1222 vaccination. These receptors were collected from an adult in good health. Each CDR3 is given without its conserved first and last residue. Each record gives: CDR3 length, V gene, CDR3 protein.

len: 12
v_gene: TRBV11-2
CDR3aa: ASSLVPVGTEAF

len: 12
v_gene: TRBV6-5
CDR3aa: ASRGGSSYNEQF

len: 11
v_gene: TRBV2
CDR3aa: ATGRGQYNEQF

len: 16
v_gene: TRBV21-1
CDR3aa: ASSKTWRAGQRNTEAF

len: 13
v_gene: TRBV11-2
CDR3aa: ASSFGGQGYTEAF

len: 15
v_gene: TRBV10-3
CDR3aa: AISEAGTSGGQETQY

len: 16
v_gene: TRBV30
CDR3aa: AWSGGGFPGTGGNEQF

len: 16
v_gene: TRBV6-2/TRBV6-3
CDR3aa: ASSYSTNAGGLGDTQY

len: 11
v_gene: TRBV11-3
CDR3aa: ASSLEGGRGYT

len: 13
v_gene: TRBV4-2
CDR3aa: ASSQDQGAGEKLF

len: 13
v_gene: TRBV11-2
CDR3aa: ASGPISGPGGTQY

len: 14
v_gene: TRBV13
CDR3aa: ASSQTGDTRAYEQY

len: 10
v_gene: TRBV5-8
CDR3aa: ASPGLSYEQY

len: 11
v_gene: TRBV4-2
CDR3aa: ASSEPGVAEAF

len: 10
v_gene: TRBV18
CDR3aa: ASSSQGTEAF

len: 13
v_gene: TRBV18
CDR3aa: ASSPTVGGDTEAF

len: 9
v_gene: TRBV12-3/TRBV12-4
CDR3aa: ALHYSGGYT

len: 13
v_gene: TRBV5-1
CDR3aa: ASSLVGASNQPQH

len: 14
v_gene: TRBV6-1
CDR3aa: ASSASGASSGNTIY

len: 12
v_gene: TRBV30
CDR3aa: AWSVGGGNEKLF

len: 13
v_gene: TRBV5-4
CDR3aa: ASSLRGGSSYEQY

len: 11
v_gene: TRBV9
CDR3aa: ASSVRDSETQY

len: 14
v_gene: TRBV5-4
CDR3aa: ASSSPPTGPNTEAF

len: 12
v_gene: TRBV19
CDR3aa: ASSGAGGNQPQH

len: 12
v_gene: TRBV29-1
CDR3aa: SATTGSSGNTIY

len: 11
v_gene: TRBV2
CDR3aa: ASSEYTGTGYT

len: 12
v_gene: TRBV15
CDR3aa: ATSTPTGGYEQY

len: 12
v_gene: TRBV9
CDR3aa: ASSVLQGNYGYT

len: 15
v_gene: TRBV5-1
CDR3aa: ASSFSGTGAIFSGYT